The clone carrying this T cell receptor beta chain has just a few counts. Its antigen is unidentified. It was 5'RACE with constant-segment primers that produced the TCR alpha and TCR beta cDNA libraries, which carried sample barcodes and UMIs. Each CDR3 protein gets one entry after TCRdb re-called the 5' RACE reads with MiXCR. The sample carries around 200,000 distinct CDR3 sequences, 16% recorded once. This sample was taken from a study of T-cell memory formation after mild COVID-19. Findings and caveats of the study: Pre-infection memory showed some responding clones, and this suggested that cross-reactive memory joined. Clones contracting day 15 to 85 were balanced CD4/CD8; later expanders leaned CD4+. Clones that contracted clustered mainly in CM and EM if CD4+ and in EMRA if CD8+.

The germline V gene has CDR1 MNHEY and CDR2 SVGAGI. The CDR3 consists of 15 residues. The ends were cut back, 1 base at V and 2 bases at J, with 12 bases in the middle. This receptor was obtained from an adult woman who had mild COVID-19 (a few samples of this study predate the infection). Cell type and time point are not known. Input material: PBMCs or a T cell subset sorted from them (not recorded which). This chain uses TRBV6-5 with TRBJ2-7; tentatively, D is TRBD1 (6 bases). Here the CDR3 reads CASSYFPTGPYEQYF. The CDR3 nucleotides are TGTGCCAGCAGTTACTTCCCTACAGGGCCCTACGAGCAGTACTTC.